Below, 17 T cell receptor beta chains from the same sample are listed, as sequenced in a study of shared clonotypes between healthy human individuals. Clones were sequenced by immunoSEQ multiplex PCR, and TCRdb holds only the in-frame ones, with some missing. The sample lists more than 2 million clones; 85% to 95% were seen once. The sequenced sample was naive CD4+ T cells sorted from blood. Subset here: CD45RA+ positively selected. Receptor source: a man between 18 and 35 years old in good health.

The chain recombines TRBV5-4 with TRBJ1-2; D call uncertain. The CDR3 is 13 amino acids. Trimming stripped 2 bases from V and 5 bases from J, with 10 bases between. Per germline, CDR1 SGHNT and CDR2 YYREEE (reference sequence). CDR3 amino acids: CASSFAGTYGYTF. For the CDR3, the DNA is TGTGCCAGCAGCTTTGCGGGAACTTATGGCTACACCTTC.

The chain links TRBV5-1 to TRBJ2-1, with 7 bases identical to TRBD2. Germline V gives CDR1 SGHRS, CDR2 YFSETQ. The CDR3 consists of 15 residues. V was pared by 6 bases and J by 3 bases, with 9 bases of the junction left unmatched. CDR3: CASTPGGTSYNEQFF. DNA of the CDR3: TGCGCCAGCACCCCCGGGGGGACGAGCTACAATGAGCAGTTCTTC.

A single count supports this clone. The chain employs TRBV6-4 and TRBJ1-1, with TRBD1 identical over 8 bases. The CDR3 totals 12 residues. With V trimmed by 10 bases and J by 4 bases, 5 bases remained unmatched. Germline values: CDR1 MRHNA, CDR2 SNTAGT. CDR3 in amino acids: CATRGRGTEAFF. The CDR3 nucleotides read TGTGCCACCAGGGGGCGAGGCACTGAAGCTTTCTTT.

The rearrangement joins TRBV5-1 to TRBJ2-3, with TRBD2 matching over 8 bases. Germline CDR1 and CDR2: SGHRS and YFSETQ. The CDR3 runs to 16 residues. J was trimmed by 2 bases and V by 4 bases; bases with no gene match: 9. The CDR3 DNA is TGCGCCAGCAGCGACGGACAGCGGGGGTACACAGATACGCAGTATTTT. Translating it yields CASSDGQRGYTDTQYF.

The chain carries TRBV6-1 and TRBJ1-3; no clear D. There are 16 residues in the CDR3. V lost 2 bases and J lost 0, with 11 bases in between. Germline values: CDR1 MNHNS, CDR2 SASEGT. The CDR3 DNA is TGTGCCAGCAGTGAATCAGGCCCGGTCTCTGGAAACACCATATATTTT. This translates into CASSESGPVSGNTIYF.

V usage is TRBV6-5 and J usage is TRBJ2-7, with unresolved D. V was cut by 0 bases and J by 4 bases, with 7 bases left in between. This CDR3 comprises 13 residues. CDR1 is MNHEY and CDR2 is SVGAGI in the germline V gene. CDR3 nucleotides: TGTGCCAGCAGTTACTCGGACCGGTACGAGCAGTACTTC. Its protein product is CASSYSDRYEQYF.

The V call is TRBV18, the J call TRBJ2-2, with 8 nucleotides matching TRBD2. Trimming at V came to 1 base and at J to 1 base, leaving 8 bases not matched to a gene. Germline V gene sequence: CDR1 KGHSH, CDR2 LQKENI. This CDR3 is 18 amino acids long. The CDR3 is CASSPRSVGLENTGELFF. The DNA of the CDR3 is TGTGCCAGCTCACCACGGTCAGTGGGACTAGAGAACACCGGGGAGCTGTTTTTT.

This clone was seen a handful of times. The rearrangement joins TRBV4-1 to TRBJ2-1, with TRBD2 matching 8 bases. The CDR3 is made up of 15 amino acids. J lost 10 bases, V lost 6 bases, and 14 bases had no gene match. Germline V gene sequence: CDR1 MGHRA, CDR2 YSYEKL. The DNA of the CDR3 is TGCGCCAGCAGTCAACCGGGACTAGTTGTCGGGGAGCAGTTCTTC. Residues: CASSQPGLVVGEQFF.

V usage is TRBV11-2 and J usage is TRBJ2-4, with D maybe TRBD2 (6 bases). V was trimmed by 2 bases and J by 3 bases, leaving 14 bases between them. CDR1 is SGHAT and CDR2 is FQNNGV in the germline V gene. The CDR3 runs 16 residues. The CDR3 reads CASSLIGGTGKNIQYF. The CDR3 DNA reads as TGTGCCAGCAGCTTAATTGGGGGGACGGGCAAAAACATTCAGTACTTC.

The chain links TRBV20-1 to TRBJ2-3; 7 bases agree with TRBD2. The germline CDR1 and CDR2 sequences are DFQATT and SNEGSKA (reference sequence). V was pared by 6 bases and J by 6 bases, with 3 bases of the junction left unmatched. This CDR3 is built from 11 residues. The CDR3 here is CSAGAGDTQYF. CDR3 bases: TGCAGTGCCGGAGCGGGGGATACGCAGTATTTT.

V is TRBV2 and J is TRBJ1-1; 7 bases are shared with TRBD1. With 2 bases clipped from V and 0 bases from J, the junction kept 6 bases outside the gene matches. This CDR3 region has 16 residues. Germline V gene lookup returns CDR1 SNHLY and CDR2 FYNNEI. CDR3 sequence: CASSEWDSRMNTEAFF. CDR3 nucleotide sequence: TGTGCCAGCAGTGAATGGGACAGCCGTATGAACACTGAAGCTTTCTTT.

Many counts were recorded for this clone. The chain recombines TRBV28 with TRBJ2-7; a weak D match, TRBD1 (5 bases). The CDR3 consists of 15 residues. The V gene's germline CDR1 is MDHEN and CDR2 SYDVKM. Trimming removed 4 bases at V and 2 bases at J, with 15 bases between. CDR3 protein: CASSSSGRVTYEQYF. In DNA form, the CDR3 reads TGTGCCAGCAGTTCGTCGGGCAGGGTGACCTACGAGCAGTACTTC.

This chain connects TRBV5-1 to TRBJ1-1; the D gene is possibly TRBD1 (6 bases). Trimming removed 4 bases at V and 1 base at J, with 14 bases between. The CDR3 contains 15 residues. Germline CDR1 SGHRS, CDR2 YFSETQ. The CDR3 loop is CASSASQGTNTEAFF. For the CDR3, the DNA is TGCGCCAGCAGCGCCTCACAGGGTACGAACACTGAAGCTTTCTTT.

This chain connects TRBV9 to TRBJ2-5, with 9 positions matching TRBD2. There are 17 residues in the CDR3. The V and J ends lost 5 bases and 5 bases, in that order; junction bases with no gene match: 16. Germline V lookup: CDR1 SGDLS, CDR2 YYNGEE. The CDR3 nucleotides read TGTGCCAGCAGTCCCCGGGCGGGGGGGCCTATGATTGAGACCCAGTACTTC. Protein product: CASSPRAGGPMIETQYF.

The J gene is TRBJ1-1, the V gene TRBV7-8, with TRBD1 identical over 7 bases. The ends lost 3 bases at V and 1 base at J; junction bases unmatched: 5. CDR3 length: 15 amino acids. Germline assignment: CDR1 SGHVS and CDR2 FQNEAQ. The CDR3 DNA reads as TGTGCCAGCAGCTTGCCCCGGACAGGGAACACTGAAGCTTTCTTT. It encodes CASSLPRTGNTEAFF.

The V and J genes are TRBV28 and TRBJ2-7, with 10 bases aligning to TRBD2. The CDR3 contains 15 residues. Germline V gene data show CDR1 as MDHEN and CDR2 as SYDVKM. V gave up 3 bases and J gave up 4 bases; unmatched junction bases: 6. The CDR3, as DNA: TGTGCCAGCAGTTTCCCAGCGGGGGGGTCTTACGAGCAGTACTTC. It is translated as CASSFPAGGSYEQYF.

This chain joins TRBV10-3 and TRBJ2-3, with TRBD2 matching over 13 bases. Germline lookup yields CDR1 ENHRY and CDR2 SYGVKD. V lost 5 bases, J lost 0 bases, and 8 bases stayed unmatched. The CDR3 runs to 18 residues. The CDR3 DNA reads TGTGCCATCAGTAGACTAGCGGGGGGACTTCTTAGCACAGATACGCAGTATTTT. Its translation is CAISRLAGGLLSTDTQYF.